This T cell receptor beta chain was sequenced during a study of T-cell memory formation after mild COVID-19. One entry per CDR3 protein results from TCRdb running MiXCR on the 5' RACE reads. The table has roughly 180,000 distinct CDR3 sequences, around 20% seen once. The CDR3 length is 14 residues. Trimming took 3 bases from V and 0 from J, leaving 9 bases between them. Germline values: CDR1 DFQATT, CDR2 SNEGSKA (reference sequence). The chain links TRBV20-1 to TRBJ2-4, with a possible D match to TRBD1 (6 bases). The sequenced sample consisted of PBMCs or a T cell subset sorted from them (not recorded which). The clonotype comes from a man aged 18 to 30 who had mild COVID-19 (a few samples of this study predate the infection). Cell type and time point are not known. The CDR3 region has the DNA TGCAGTGCTAGGGACAGCCTAGCCAAAAACATTCAGTACTTC. As protein: CSARDSLAKNIQYF.